In this sample, the clone carrying this T cell receptor (beta chain) turned up a few times. Its antigen is unknown. This sample was taken from a study of blood T cells in healthy people across ages. Notes on the study in general: Greater diversity and more naive CD4+ cells were seen in long-lived donors than in aged donors.

A second roughly 7 to 12 cycle PCR used barcoded and J-beta primers. Template switching added a 12-random-nucleotide identifier to every cDNA molecule. MiXCR was run by TCRdb on the 5' RACE reads, yielding one entry per CDR3 protein. Among approximately 1,700,000 distinct CDR3 sequences listed, 35% to 50% were seen once. Total RNA, at least 5 micrograms per sample, came from PBMCs. This receptor was identified in a human donor in good health. The sequencing sample was made of blood.

CDR3 in amino acids: CASSFPLLGGNPYEQYF. The DNA of the CDR3 is TGTGCCAGCAGCTTCCCTTTGCTAGGGGGGAATCCCTACGAGCAGTACTTC. The chain recombines TRBV11-1 with TRBJ2-7; perhaps D is TRBD1 or TRBD2 (6 bases each). The CDR3 length is 17 residues. Per germline, CDR1 SGHAT and CDR2 FQDESV (reference sequence). Trimming removed 3 bases from V and 2 bases from J, with 20 bases in between.